This T cell receptor beta chain was sequenced during a study of T cell responses to AZD1222 COVID-19 vaccine. Study in general: Samples with a second dose at about 4 or about 12 weeks were pooled together. Study-level results: Repertoires in all cases were sampled only once the peak T cell response had passed.

To note about this clone: Its antigen is undetermined.

Using immunoSEQ multiplex PCR, the repertoire was profiled, and TCRdb retains in-frame clones only, with some absent. Of 89,000 or so clones listed, 80% to 90% were seen once; the top ten hold about 16%. V gave up 5 bases and J gave up 0 bases, with 10 bases separating them. This CDR3 spans 14 amino acids. CDR1 and CDR2 from the germline V gene are MNHEY and SMNVEV (reference sequence). The sequenced sample was peripheral blood, obtained on day 0 of AZD1222 vaccination. The chain recombines TRBV27 with TRBJ1-1; D is unclear. This receptor was identified in an adult in good health. CDR3 loop: CASSPRGLNTEAFF. The CDR3 nucleotides are TGTGCCAGCAGTCCAAGAGGGCTGAACACTGAAGCTTTCTTT.